One and the same sample provided the 26 T cell receptor beta chains below, sequenced in a study of blood T cell repertoires in COVID-19. Profiling relied on immunoSEQ multiplex PCR, and the TCRdb table lists in-frame clones only, not all of them. The table includes a few hundred thousand clones, roughly 90% detected once. Source material: peripheral blood. The receptor set was obtained from a man aged 35 to 55 with acute or convalescent COVID-19.

V gene TRBV19 combines with J gene TRBJ2-1; 8 nucleotides align to TRBD2. Germline V CDR1 and CDR2: LNHDA, SQIVND (reference sequence). The CDR3 extends over 16 amino acids. J was trimmed by 7 bases and V by 4 bases; bases with no gene match: 12. CDR3: CASSTIGGASANEQFF. DNA of the CDR3: TGTGCCAGTAGTACAATCGGGGGGGCGTCCGCAAATGAGCAGTTCTTC. Drawing the rest from reference TRBV19 and TRBJ2-1, the complete variable domain is DGGITQSPKYLFRKEGQNVTLSCEQNLNHDAMYWYRQDPGQGLRLIYYSQIVNDFQKGDIAEGYSVSREKKESFPLTVTSAQKNPTAFYLCASSTIGGASANEQFFGPGTRLTVL.

CDR3 loop: CASSLPQGRAFF. CDR3 bases: TGTGCCAGCAGCTTACCCCAGGGAAGGGCTTTCTTT. The genes are TRBV11-2 and TRBJ1-1; the D gene is possibly TRBD1 (5 bases). V lost 2 bases, J lost 11 bases, and 12 bases lay in between. The germline V gene has CDR1 SGHAT and CDR2 FQNNGV. The CDR3 totals 12 residues.

This chain links TRBV2 with TRBJ2-2; D is undetermined. The CDR3 length is 15 residues. V was clipped by 1 base and J by 2 bases, with 8 bases between them. The V gene's germline CDR1 is SNHLY and CDR2 FYNNEI. The CDR3 DNA reads as TGTGCCAGCAGTGAAGGGGCCCCTAACACCGGGGAGCTGTTTTTT. Translation gives CASSEGAPNTGELFF.

This clone showed up just once. CDR3 in DNA: TGTGCCTGGACTAGCGGGAGATACAATGAGCAGTTCTTC. Its protein product is CAWTSGRYNEQFF. This chain links TRBV30 with TRBJ2-1, with 10 bases aligning to TRBD2. V gave up 4 bases and J gave up 4 bases; unmatched junction bases: 1. There are 13 residues in the CDR3. Germline loops: CDR1 GTSNPN, CDR2 SVGIG (reference sequence).

V and J are TRBV27 and TRBJ2-1; 10 bases agree with TRBD2. The CDR3 runs 14 residues. The ends lost 7 bases at V and 10 bases at J; junction bases unmatched: 10. Germline V gives CDR1 MNHEY, CDR2 SMNVEV (reference sequence). The CDR3 spells CASTLAGDAGEQFF. The CDR3 DNA reads TGTGCCAGCACCCTAGCGGGAGATGCTGGGGAGCAGTTCTTC.

The chain employs TRBV7-9 and TRBJ2-7; D remains ambiguous. With 0 bases removed from V and 0 bases from J, the gap between germline ends came to 6 bases. Germline CDR1 is SEHNR and CDR2 is FQNEAQ (reference sequence). The CDR3 runs to 14 residues. CDR3 sequence (DNA): TGTGCCAGCAGCTTAGCTCCAGGCTCCTACGAGCAGTACTTC. Translating it yields CASSLAPGSYEQYF.

The chain links TRBV3-1 (or the pseudogene TRBV3-2) to TRBJ1-3; TRBD1 aligns across 10 bases. The V gene end was trimmed by 4 bases and the J gene end by 3 bases; junction bases not matched to a gene: 18. This CDR3 has 20 residues. Germline V gene lookup returns CDR1 LGHDT and CDR2 YNNKEL (reference sequence). The CDR3 loop is CASSLRRTGGLISGGNTIYF. CDR3 DNA: TGTGCCAGCAGCCTGCGGAGGACAGGGGGTCTAATATCGGGTGGAAACACCATATATTTT.

The gene calls are TRBV5-1 and TRBJ2-2, with 7 bases that match TRBD2. Per germline, CDR1 SGHRS and CDR2 YFSETQ. The CDR3 is made up of 16 amino acids. Germline trimming cut 1 base from V and 5 bases from J; bases unmatched to any gene: 8. The CDR3 DNA is TGCGCCAGCAGCTTGAGCGGGGATATACGGACCGGGGAGCTGTTTTTT. Translating it yields CASSLSGDIRTGELFF. The complete variable domain, with remaining parts taken from reference TRBV5-1 and TRBJ2-2, reads KAGVTQTPRYLIKTRGQQVTLSCSPISGHRSVSWYQQTPGQGLQFLFEYFSETQRNKGNFPGRFSGRQFSNSRSEMNVSTLELGDSALYLCASSLSGDIRTGELFFGEGSRLTVL.

The rearrangement joins TRBV5-1 to TRBJ2-1, with 10 bases matching TRBD1. This CDR3 contains 16 residues. The V segment lost 4 bases and the J segment 2 bases; nucleotides outside the gene matches: 6. Germline CDR1 is SGHRS and CDR2 is YFSETQ. Here the CDR3 DNA reads TGCGCCAGCAGCGGAACGACAGGGGGCACCTACAATGAGCAGTTCTTC. As protein: CASSGTTGGTYNEQFF.

The chain uses TRBV13 and TRBJ1-2; TRBD1 might be the D (5 bases). Germline-derived CDR1 and CDR2 are PRHDT and FYEKMQ (reference sequence). CDR3 length: 14 amino acids. The V and J ends lost 0 bases and 2 bases respectively, with 7 bases between them. The CDR3 protein is CASSLGQVNYGYTF. CDR3 bases: TGTGCCAGCAGCTTAGGACAGGTCAACTATGGCTACACCTTC.

Written as DNA, the CDR3 is TGTGCCAGCGCAGCGGGAGGCCTATACGAGCAGTACTTC. This sequence encodes CASAAGGLYEQYF. The chain has TRBV25-1 and TRBJ2-7; 9 bases match TRBD2. Trimming took 8 bases from V and 4 from J; bases not matched to a gene: 6. The CDR3 extends over 13 amino acids. Germline V CDR1 and CDR2: MGHDK, SYGVNS.

The rearrangement links TRBV28 to TRBJ2-5; possible D gene TRBD1, 5 bases. Per the germline V gene, CDR1 is MDHEN and CDR2 is SYDVKM. The length of the CDR3 is 14 residues. V gave up 3 bases and J gave up 1 base, with 9 bases separating them. CDR3 sequence reads: CASSFGQTQETQYF. CDR3 sequence (DNA): TGTGCCAGCAGTTTCGGACAAACCCAAGAGACCCAGTACTTC.

V gene TRBV7-2 combines with J gene TRBJ2-1; tentatively, D is TRBD2 (6 bases). Per germline, CDR1 SGHTA and CDR2 FQGNSA. The V end was cut by 1 base, the J end by 6 bases, with 10 bases between. CDR3 length: 14 residues. The CDR3 DNA reads TGTGCCAGCAGCTTAGGGAGGGGTTCCAATGAGCAGTTCTTC. Its protein is CASSLGRGSNEQFF.

The V call is TRBV18, the J call TRBJ2-3, with D possibly being TRBD1 (6 bases). The CDR3 is 15 residues long. V lost 4 bases to trimming and J lost 1 base, with 12 bases between them. Germline CDR1 KGHSH, CDR2 LQKENI. CDR3 loop: CASSQGPGGTDTQYF. CDR3 sequence (DNA): TGTGCCAGCTCACAAGGACCAGGGGGCACAGATACGCAGTATTTT.

The chain employs TRBV29-1 and TRBJ2-1; 8 positions match TRBD1. After removal of 3 bases from V and 3 bases from J, the junction contained 7 bases not matched to a gene. CDR1 and CDR2 from the germline V gene are SQVTM and ANQGSEA. There are 15 residues in the CDR3. CDR3 sequence: CSVDRTGQVYNEQFF. The DNA for the CDR3 is TGCAGCGTTGATCGAACGGGACAGGTCTACAATGAGCAGTTCTTC.

The CDR3 coding sequence is TGTGCCTGGAGCGCAGGGCACTCTGGAAACACCATATATTTT. This translates into CAWSAGHSGNTIYF. This chain links TRBV30 with TRBJ1-3; a possible D gene is TRBD1 (5 bases). The CDR3 extends over 14 amino acids. Germline V gene sequence: CDR1 GTSNPN, CDR2 SVGIG (reference sequence). The V and J ends lost 3 bases and 0 bases respectively, with 9 bases between them.

This rearrangement joins TRBV7-2 to TRBJ1-1; the D gene is possibly TRBD1 (5 bases). The CDR3 covers 15 residues. Germline assignment: CDR1 SGHTA and CDR2 FQGNSA. Between the trimmed V and J ends, which lost 1 base and 1 base, there was a span of 10 bases. The CDR3 is CASSLVYQGNTEAFF. CDR3 coding DNA: TGTGCCAGCAGCTTAGTCTATCAGGGGAACACTGAAGCTTTCTTT.

This chain joins TRBV6-5 and TRBJ2-7; no definite D call. Trimming shortened V by 6 bases and J by 3 bases, and 6 bases separated the two germline ends. The germline V gene has CDR1 MNHEY and CDR2 SVGAGI. This CDR3 has 11 amino acids. The CDR3 DNA sequence: TGTGCCAGCAGCAGGCTCTACGAGCAGTACTTC. As protein: CASSRLYEQYF.

This sequence joins TRBV7-9 and TRBJ2-3; D may be TRBD2 (6 bases). The CDR3 totals 14 residues. Germline-derived CDR1 and CDR2 are SEHNR and FQNEAQ (reference sequence). Trimming removed 1 base at V and 6 bases at J, with 11 bases between. CDR3: CASSLELAKDTQYF. The DNA of the CDR3 is TGTGCCAGCAGCTTAGAACTAGCAAAGGATACGCAGTATTTT.

The V call is TRBV3-1 (or the pseudogene TRBV3-2), the J call TRBJ2-1; D remains unclear. Trimming shortened V by 0 bases and J by 10 bases, and 4 bases separated the two germline ends. CDR1 LGHDT and CDR2 YNNKEL come from the germline V gene (reference sequence). This CDR3 comprises 11 residues. The CDR3 here is CASSQEREQFF. The CDR3 nucleotides read TGTGCCAGCAGCCAAGAGCGGGAGCAGTTCTTC.

The V call is TRBV5-1, the J call TRBJ2-7; TRBD1 aligns across 12 bases. The CDR3 runs 15 residues. Germline V lookup: CDR1 SGHRS, CDR2 YFSETQ. V trimming: 4 bases; J trimming: 3 bases; junction bases outside the gene matches: 5. The CDR3 DNA reads as TGCGCCAGCAGCGAAGGGACAGGGGGCTTCTACGAGCAGTACTTC. Translating gives CASSEGTGGFYEQYF.

The genes are TRBV2 and TRBJ1-2; D is unclear. The CDR3 consists of 14 residues. The germline V gene has CDR1 SNHLY and CDR2 FYNNEI. The ends were cut back, 2 bases at V and 6 bases at J, with 13 bases in the middle. CDR3 sequence: CASSEIQRVDGYTF. CDR3 sequence (DNA): TGTGCCAGCAGTGAAATTCAGAGGGTTGATGGCTACACCTTC.

The J gene is TRBJ1-2, the V gene TRBV2, with TRBD1 matching 9 bases. The CDR3 consists of 16 residues. Germline values: CDR1 SNHLY, CDR2 FYNNEI. V lost 8 bases and J lost 4; bases outside the gene matches: 14. CDR3 region: CASGDSTGGGSYGYTF. Here the CDR3 DNA reads TGTGCCAGCGGCGATTCAACAGGGGGCGGGAGCTATGGCTACACCTTC.

The chain couples TRBV9 to TRBJ1-2, with D possibly TRBD1 on 5 matching bases. Germline V gives CDR1 SGDLS, CDR2 YYNGEE. The CDR3 is 15 residues long. Trimming stripped 4 bases from V and 3 bases from J, with 16 bases between. For the CDR3, the DNA is TGTGCCAGCAGCATTCAGGGTGGCATGGACTATGGCTACACCTTC. Its translation: CASSIQGGMDYGYTF.

V usage is TRBV27 and J usage is TRBJ2-7; TRBD1 aligns across 8 bases. Germline CDR1 and CDR2: MNHEY and SMNVEV (reference sequence). V lost 4 bases and J lost 2; bases outside the gene matches: 7. The CDR3 sequence is 15 residues long. The DNA for the CDR3 is TGTGCCAGCAGTTCCTCAGACAGGGGTACCTACGAGCAGTACTTC. Protein: CASSSSDRGTYEQYF.

This chain joins TRBV6-1 and TRBJ1-6, with 10 bases identical to TRBD1. The germline CDR1 and CDR2 sequences are MNHNS and SASEGT. This CDR3 comprises 18 residues. V was clipped by 2 bases and J by 6 bases; unmatched bases: 10. The CDR3 nucleotides are TGTGCCAGCAGTGAACAACCGGGACAGGGGTATAGTAATTCACCCCTCCACTTT. It codes for CASSEQPGQGYSNSPLHF.